The clone carrying this T cell receptor beta chain has a handful of counts. The entry originates in a study of blood T cell repertoires in COVID-19. Study information: Researchers got acute and convalescent COVID-19 samples from the United States, Italy and Spain. PBMCs, B-cell-depleted T cells, or T cells were the source of the cDNA or gDNA that made up the material.

Original analysis: Using reference gene primer amplification, nucleated cell counts were estimated. Clones were sequenced by immunoSEQ multiplex PCR, and TCRdb holds only the in-frame ones, with some missing. V and J calls and clone size are those listed in that table; D and trimming were worked out from the DNA. Of 300,000 to 400,000 clones listed, around 86% are singletons. This CDR3 is 15 amino acids long. V lost 3 bases, J lost 0 bases, and 2 bases stayed unmatched. Per the germline V gene, CDR1 is KGHSH and CDR2 is LQKENI. The chain is built from TRBV18 and TRBJ1-3, with 7 bases identical to TRBD1. Material: peripheral blood. The TCR was taken from a human donor in a cohort sampled during active COVID-19. The CDR3 DNA reads TGTGCCAGCTCACCTGACAGGGACTCTGGAAACACCATATATTTT. It specifies CASSPDRDSGNTIYF.